This T cell receptor (beta chain) was captured by sequencing in a study of T cells in Graves' hyperthyroidism and ophthalmopathy. Study-wide points: Most thyroid-expanded clonotypes above 0.001 were also found in blood.

RNA transcripts provided the source from which TCR beta CDR3 regions were amplified. HTBI primers were used for first-round RT-PCR of the TCR CDR3. TCRdb reprocessed the multiplex PCR reads via MiXCR and lists one record per CDR3 protein. Of approximately 430,000 distinct CDR3 sequences detected, 15% to 18% appear once; the ten largest clones hold approximately 8%. This clonotype was seen more than once but under ten times. Its specificity is unknown. J was trimmed by 9 bases and V by 1 base; bases with no gene match: 7. This CDR3 is built from 15 residues. Germline loops: CDR1 MGHRA, CDR2 YSYEKL. Source material: blood. The source of this sequence is a young woman with Graves' hyperthyroidism. The rearrangement joins TRBV4-1 to TRBJ2-1; TRBD1 agrees at 9 bases. The CDR3 protein is CASSQGRTGAIEQFF. The CDR3 region has the DNA TGCGCCAGCAGCCAAGGCAGGACAGGGGCGATTGAGCAGTTCTTC.